This T cell receptor (beta chain) stems from a study of T cell changes during pregnancy in multiple sclerosis. Measured with immunoSEQ multiplex PCR; TCRdb has only the in-frame clones, and not every one. The data contain 55,000 to 80,000 clones, over 85% of them singletons. The CDR3 has 15 residues. After removal of 5 bases from V and 7 bases from J, the junction contained 9 bases not matched to a gene. Germline CDR1 and CDR2: MNHEY and SVGAGI. The chain has TRBV6-5 and TRBJ2-1, with 9 bases lining up with TRBD1. Sample: CD8+ T cells from peripheral blood mononuclear cells, taken in the second trimester of pregnancy. The clonotype was recovered from a female donor with multiple sclerosis, enrolled in a pregnancy study. This CDR3 is CASSAGQGLLNEQFF. The DNA of the CDR3 is TGTGCCAGCAGTGCCGGACAGGGGCTTTTAAATGAGCAGTTCTTC.